This T cell receptor beta chain was retrieved from a study of T cell responses to AZD1222 COVID-19 vaccine. Notes on the study in general: In a largely white British group with more females than males, clonal diversity was possibly underestimated.

V shed 3 bases and J shed 2 bases, with 18 bases lying between them. The CDR3 loop spans 17 amino acids. Germline CDR1 reads SGHRS; CDR2 reads YFSETQ. Method: immunoSEQ multiplex PCR; TCRdb's copy keeps in-frame clones and lacks some. The sample has 86,000 or so clones; around nine tenths are singletons. Comments on this clone: What it binds is unknown.

This specimen consisted of peripheral blood, obtained 28 days after the second AZD1222 dose. The rearrangement uses TRBV5-1 and TRBJ1-3; D may be TRBD1 (5 bases). This TCR came from an adult who received the AZD1222 COVID-19 vaccine. This CDR3 is CASSSIVNQGPGNTIYF. DNA of the CDR3: TGCGCCAGCAGCTCGATCGTAAATCAGGGACCTGGAAACACCATATATTTT.